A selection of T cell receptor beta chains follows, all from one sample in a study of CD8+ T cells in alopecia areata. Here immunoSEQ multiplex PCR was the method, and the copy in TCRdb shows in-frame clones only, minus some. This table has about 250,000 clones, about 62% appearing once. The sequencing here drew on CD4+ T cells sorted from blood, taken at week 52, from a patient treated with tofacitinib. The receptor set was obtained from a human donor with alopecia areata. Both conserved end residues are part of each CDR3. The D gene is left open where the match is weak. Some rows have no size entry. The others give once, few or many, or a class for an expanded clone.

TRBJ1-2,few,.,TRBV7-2,TGTGCCAGCAGCCCAGGGATGCGGCAGGGGAGAGGCTACACCTTC,CASSPGMRQGRGYTF
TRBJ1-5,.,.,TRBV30,TGTGCCTGGAGCGGTTATAGCAATCAGCCCCAGCATTTT,CAWSGYSNQPQHF
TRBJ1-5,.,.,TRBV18,TGTGCCAGCTCAGCAGACAGCAATCAGCCCCAGCATTTT,CASSADSNQPQHF
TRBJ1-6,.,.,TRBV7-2,TGTGCCACCAAGTGGAGGGGCAATTCACCCCTCCACTTT,CATKWRGNSPLHF
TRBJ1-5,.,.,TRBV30,TGTGCCTGGAGTGTCGGACAGTTTGGCAATCAGCCCCAGCATTTT,CAWSVGQFGNQPQHF
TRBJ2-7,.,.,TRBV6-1,TGTGCCAGCAGTCCTCCAGGACTCGAGCAGTACTTC,CASSPPGLEQYF
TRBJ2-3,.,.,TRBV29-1,TGCAGCGTTGAGCCCCCGGGAGATACGCAGTATTTT,CSVEPPGDTQYF
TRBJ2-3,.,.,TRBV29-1,TGCAGCGTTGCTGGGCAGGTCATAAGAACAGATACGCAGTATTTT,CSVAGQVIRTDTQYF
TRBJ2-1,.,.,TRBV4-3,TGCGCCAGCAGCCAAGAGGGCAGGCACAATGAGCAGTTCTTC,CASSQEGRHNEQFF
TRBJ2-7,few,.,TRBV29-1,TGCAGCGTTACCGACAGGACCCTCTCCTACGAGCAGTACTTC,CSVTDRTLSYEQYF
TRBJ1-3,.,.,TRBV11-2,TGTGCCAGCAGACGGATCTCTGGAAACACCATATATTTT,CASRRISGNTIYF
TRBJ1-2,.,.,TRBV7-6,TGTGCCAGCAGCTTCGGCCGCTATGGCTACACCTTC,CASSFGRYGYTF
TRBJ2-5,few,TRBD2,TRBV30,TGTGCCTGGAGTGTGTCTAGCGGTACCAAGACCCAGTACTTC,CAWSVSSGTKTQYF
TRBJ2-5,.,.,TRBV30,TGTGCCTGGAGTGTACCCCGGACTGGCCCCCAAGAGACCCAGTACTTC,CAWSVPRTGPQETQYF
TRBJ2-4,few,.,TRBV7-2,TGTGCCAGCAGCGTGTCCCCGGTGAACATTCAGTACTTC,CASSVSPVNIQYF
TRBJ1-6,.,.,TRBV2,TGTGCCAGCAGGCCAGGGGAGGGTAATTCACCCCTCCACTTT,CASRPGEGNSPLHF
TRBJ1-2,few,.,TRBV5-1,TGCGCCAGCAGCCTAGACAGCAACTATGGCTACACCTTC,CASSLDSNYGYTF
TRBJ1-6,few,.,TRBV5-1,TGCGCCAGCAGCTTGGCGGGTCTGGGTTCACCCCTCCACTTT,CASSLAGLGSPLHF
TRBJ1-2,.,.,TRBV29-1,TGCAGCGTTCCGGGACGATATAATGGCTACACCTTC,CSVPGRYNGYTF
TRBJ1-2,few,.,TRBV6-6,TGTGCCAGCAGTCTCGGGGGGGACTACTATGGCTACACCTTC,CASSLGGDYYGYTF
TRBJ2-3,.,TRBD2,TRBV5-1,TGCGCCAGCAGCCTGCCGACTAGCGGGAGCACAGATACGCAGTATTTT,CASSLPTSGSTDTQYF
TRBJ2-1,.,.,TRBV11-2,TGTGCCAGCAGCTTAGCCGGGGTCTACAATGAGCAGTTCTTC,CASSLAGVYNEQFF